This T cell receptor (beta chain) was sequenced during a study of blood T cell repertoires in COVID-19. Study information: The origin of the acute and convalescent COVID-19 samples was the United States, Italy and Spain.

Trimming shortened V by 4 bases and J by 6 bases, and 16 bases separated the two germline ends. Germline V lookup: CDR1 LGHDT, CDR2 YNNKEL (reference sequence). The CDR3 spans 14 residues. As handled by the study authors: Scientists estimated how many nucleated cells there were by amplifying reference gene primers. The table came from immunoSEQ multiplex PCR; TCRdb's copy has only in-frame clones and leaves some out. For V, J and clone size, that table is used; D and trimming come from the DNA. The sample comprises roughly 42,000 clones, roughly nine tenths of which are singletons, and about 0.4% rests with the top ten. Seattle participants joined during active infection and were tracked over time.

The rearrangement links TRBV3-1 (or the pseudogene TRBV3-2) to TRBJ2-7; D is possibly TRBD2 (8 bases). The sample comprised peripheral blood. The TCR originated in a man aged 45-65 years with COVID-19, enrolled during active disease. Written as DNA, the CDR3 is TGTGCCAGCAGCCCGCGGGGGGACAGAGGCGAGCAGTACTTC. It is translated as CASSPRGDRGEQYF.